Presented here are 9 T cell receptor beta chains from one specimen sequenced in a study of T cells expressing NK-cell markers (dated by TCRdb to the early 2020s). Library preparation was by 5' RACE. TCRdb records Illumina HiSeq 2000 as the sequencer. Once TCRdb had reprocessed the reads, it stored one entry per CDR3 protein sequence and supplied no DNA. The record for this sample contains about 180,000 distinct CDR3 sequences. Of the sample, 20% falls within the top ten clones. Sequencing input: blood T cells: a sorted CD56 or NKG2C T cell subset, CD4+ or CD8+ T cells, or bulk PBMC T cells (not recorded which). The receptors stem from a man aged 18-70 years in good health.

The chain recombines TRBV7-9 with TRBJ2-2; TCRdb's D call, TRBD1, is unchecked because there is no DNA. This CDR3 has 14 amino acids. Germline-derived CDR1 and CDR2 are SEHNR and FQNEAQ (reference sequence). CDR3 amino acids: CATSWAGVAGELFF.

This sequence joins TRBV12-3 or TRBV12-4 and TRBJ1-2; TCRdb outputs TRBD1, but without DNA this stays unchecked. This CDR3 has 13 amino acids. The CDR3 region is CASSGDRAGGYTF.

The V call is TRBV11-2, the J call TRBJ2-7; lacking DNA, the TRBD1 call made by TCRdb goes unchecked. The CDR3 extends over 16 amino acids. CDR1 SGHAT and CDR2 FQNNGV come from the germline V gene. This chain's CDR3 is CASSLDPGPLSYEQYF.

The V gene is TRBV5-1, the J gene TRBJ1-2; the D call from TCRdb, TRBD1, cannot be confirmed without DNA. This CDR3 region has 14 residues. CDR1 is SGHRS and CDR2 is YFSETQ in the germline V gene. The CDR3 loop is CASSLVNGADGYTF.

V usage is TRBV5-1 and J usage is TRBJ2-1; TCRdb gives TRBD1 as the D gene, but with no DNA this cannot be confirmed. This CDR3 region has 15 residues. Looked up from germline, CDR1 is SGHRS and CDR2 is YFSETQ. The CDR3: CASSLAGQGYNEQFF. Full variable domain (outside the CDR3, taken from reference TRBV5-1 and TRBJ2-1): KAGVTQTPRYLIKTRGQQVTLSCSPISGHRSVSWYQQTPGQGLQFLFEYFSETQRNKGNFPGRFSGRQFSNSRSEMNVSTLELGDSALYLCASSLAGQGYNEQFFGPGTRLTVL.

The CDR3 protein is CASSLEGGETQYF. The chain links TRBV12-3 or TRBV12-4 to TRBJ2-5; TCRdb's assignment of TRBD1 cannot be checked, as there is no DNA. The CDR3 length is 13 residues.

The chain links TRBV7-2 to TRBJ1-1; lacking DNA, the TRBD1 call made by TCRdb goes unchecked. Germline assignment: CDR1 SGHTA and CDR2 FQGNSA. The CDR3 is made up of 15 amino acids. The chain's CDR3 is CASSPWTGKNTEAFF.

The chain has TRBV6-5 and TRBJ1-1; TCRdb proposes TRBD1, but this gene call is untestable without DNA. Germline CDR1 is MNHEY and CDR2 is SVGAGI. CDR3 size: 15 residues. The CDR3 protein is CASSSPGTGNTEAFF.

Here the CDR3 reads CASTESTSREQYF. The V gene is TRBV7-9, the J gene TRBJ2-7; the TCRdb D gene call, TRBD2, has no DNA to confirm it. In germline, CDR1 is SEHNR, CDR2 FQNEAQ (reference sequence). The CDR3 contains 13 residues.